The clone carrying this T cell receptor beta chain has only a few counts. The antigen is undetermined. Germline CDR1 is SGHTA and CDR2 is FQGNSA. The length of the CDR3 is 13 residues. V was pared by 8 bases and J by 1 base, with 11 bases between. Measured with immunoSEQ multiplex PCR; TCRdb has only the in-frame clones, and not every one. The repertoire consists of roughly 60,000 clones, with about 81% occurring once and the leading ten covering about 1.9%. This specimen belongs to a study of OX40 agonist ivuxolimab in advanced cancers. Study details: Patients received the agonistic anti-OX40 (CD134) antibody ivuxolimab.

Findings of the study overall: There was clonal expansion of CD4+ and CD8+ blood T cells by week 6 at 0.1 to 3.0 mg/kg.

At cycle 4 day 1, cycle 7 day 1, and baseline, blood was sampled. J is TRBJ1-1 and V is TRBV7-2; D is possibly TRBD1 (5 bases). The receptor was derived from an adult with an advanced solid tumor such as melanoma, head and neck, liver or kidney cancer. This specimen was CD4+ or CD8+ T cells sorted from blood, taken in a trial of the OX40 agonist ivuxolimab. CDR3 nucleotide sequence: TGTGCCAGCTGCGGACAAGCGAACACTGAAGCTTTCTTT. It yields the protein CASCGQANTEAFF. The full variable domain, in which reference TRBV7-2 and TRBJ1-1 provide the parts outside the CDR3, is GAGVSQSPSNKVTEKGKDVELRCDPISGHTALYWYRQSLGQGLEFLIYFQGNSAPDKSGLPSDRFSAERTGGSVSTLTIQRTQQEDSAVYLCASCGQANTEAFFGQGTRLTVV.